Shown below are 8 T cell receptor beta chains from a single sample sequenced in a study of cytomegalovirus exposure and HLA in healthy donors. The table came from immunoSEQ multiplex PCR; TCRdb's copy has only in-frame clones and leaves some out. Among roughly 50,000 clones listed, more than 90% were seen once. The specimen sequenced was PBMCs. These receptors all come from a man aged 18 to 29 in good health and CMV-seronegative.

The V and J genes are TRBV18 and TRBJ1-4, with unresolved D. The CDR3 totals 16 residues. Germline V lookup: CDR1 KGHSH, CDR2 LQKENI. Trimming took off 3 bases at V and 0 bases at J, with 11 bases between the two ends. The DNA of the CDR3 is TGTGCCAGCTCACCCACTTCCGGGACAACTAATGAAAAACTGTTTTTT. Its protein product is CASSPTSGTTNEKLFF.

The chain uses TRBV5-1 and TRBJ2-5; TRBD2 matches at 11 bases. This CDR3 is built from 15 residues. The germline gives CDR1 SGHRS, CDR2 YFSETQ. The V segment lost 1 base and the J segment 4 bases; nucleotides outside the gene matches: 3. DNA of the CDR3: TGCGCCAGCAGCTTGACTAGCGGGAGTGGAGAGACCCAGTACTTC. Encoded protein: CASSLTSGSGETQYF.

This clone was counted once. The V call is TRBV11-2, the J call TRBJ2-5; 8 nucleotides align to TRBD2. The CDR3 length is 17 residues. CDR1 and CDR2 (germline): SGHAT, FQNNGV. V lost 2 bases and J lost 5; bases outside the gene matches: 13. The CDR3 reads CASSLTPLLREGETQYF. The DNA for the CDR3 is TGTGCCAGCAGCTTAACCCCCCTCCTTCGGGAGGGGGAGACCCAGTACTTC.

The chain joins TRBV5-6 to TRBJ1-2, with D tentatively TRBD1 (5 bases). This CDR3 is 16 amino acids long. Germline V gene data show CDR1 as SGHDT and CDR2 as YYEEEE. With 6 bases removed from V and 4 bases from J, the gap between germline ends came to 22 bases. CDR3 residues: CASTLAPDRQPYGYTF. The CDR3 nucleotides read TGTGCCAGCACTCTCGCACCAGACCGACAGCCCTATGGCTACACCTTC. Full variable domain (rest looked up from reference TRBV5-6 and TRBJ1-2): DAGVTQSPTHLIKTRGQQVTLRCSPKSGHDTVSWYQQALGQGPQFIFQYYEEEERQRGNFPDRFSGHQFPNYSSELNVNALLLGDSALYLCASTLAPDRQPYGYTFGSGTRLTVV.

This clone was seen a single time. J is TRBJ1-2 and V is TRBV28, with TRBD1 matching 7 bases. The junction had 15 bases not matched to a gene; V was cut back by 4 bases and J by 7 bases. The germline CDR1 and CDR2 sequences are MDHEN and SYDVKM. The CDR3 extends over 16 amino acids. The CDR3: CASSSSTGVGVGGYTF. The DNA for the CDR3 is TGTGCCAGCAGTTCCTCCACAGGGGTGGGTGTCGGTGGCTACACCTTC.

CDR3 DNA sequence: TGTGCCAGCAGCTTACTAGTTCAAGAGACCCAGTACTTC. It specifies CASSLLVQETQYF. The V and J genes are TRBV13 and TRBJ2-5; D not resolved. This CDR3 region has 13 residues. Deletions cut 2 bases from V and 2 bases from J, with 6 bases between. Germline V gene data show CDR1 as PRHDT and CDR2 as FYEKMQ (reference sequence).

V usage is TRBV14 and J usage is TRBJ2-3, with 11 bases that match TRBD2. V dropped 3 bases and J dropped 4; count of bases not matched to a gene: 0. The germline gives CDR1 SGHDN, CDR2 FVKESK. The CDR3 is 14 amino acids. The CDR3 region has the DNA TGTGCCAGCAGCCAGGGACTAGCGGCAGATACGCAGTATTTT. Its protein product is CASSQGLAADTQYF.

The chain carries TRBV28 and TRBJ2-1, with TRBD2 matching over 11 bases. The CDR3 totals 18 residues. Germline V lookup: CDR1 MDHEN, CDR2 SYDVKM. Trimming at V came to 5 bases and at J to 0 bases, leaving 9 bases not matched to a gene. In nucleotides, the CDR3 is TGTGCCAGCAGTATCGCACTAGCGGGGGCCGGCTCCTACAATGAGCAGTTCTTC. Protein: CASSIALAGAGSYNEQFF.